This T cell receptor beta chain was captured by sequencing in a study of T cells in Graves' hyperthyroidism and ophthalmopathy. Overall study: Before any treatment, at initial diagnosis, peripheral blood was collected. General study points: Ophthalmopathy could be told apart from stable hyperthyroidism with a 13 V-J model.

Amplification of TCR beta CDR3 regions was performed using RNA transcripts as template. Using the HTBI primer set, a first-round RT-PCR was run on the TCR CDR3. One entry per CDR3 protein, called by TCRdb with MiXCR from the multiplex PCR reads. This sample has around 280,000 distinct CDR3 sequences, with roughly 13% found just once. About this clonotype itself: The target antigen is unknown. This may stem from a read error, because a much larger clone lies one nucleotide away.

The CDR3 is 13 amino acids. The receptor's source is a woman aged 40 to 50 with Graves' hyperthyroidism. The source material was blood. The V gene is TRBV12-3 or TRBV12-4, the J gene TRBJ1-1, with unresolved D. The CDR3 spells CTSSLSMNTEASF. For the CDR3, the DNA is TGTACCAGCAGTTTAAGCATGAACACTGAAGCTTCCTTT.